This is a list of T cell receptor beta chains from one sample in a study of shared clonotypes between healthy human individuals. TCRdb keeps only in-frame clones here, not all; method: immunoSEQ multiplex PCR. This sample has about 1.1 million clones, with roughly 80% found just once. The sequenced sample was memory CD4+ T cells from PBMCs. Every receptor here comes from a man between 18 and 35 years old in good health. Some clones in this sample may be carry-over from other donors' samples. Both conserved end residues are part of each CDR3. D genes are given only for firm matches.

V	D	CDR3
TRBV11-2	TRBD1	CASSLSRDRGRETQYF
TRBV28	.	CASSGGLPAAKLFF
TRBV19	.	CASSTRDTLYGYTF
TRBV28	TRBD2	CASSLTGTSGMDEQFF
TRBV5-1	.	CASSLAGQQETQYF
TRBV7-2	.	CASSLRRGANTGELFF
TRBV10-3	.	CAISGGDGYEQYF
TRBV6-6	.	CASSYAGANVLTF
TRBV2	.	CASNSGQGNYEQYF
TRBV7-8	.	CASSLGGTAGSTF
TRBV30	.	CAWSATGLNEKLFF
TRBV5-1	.	CASSFQGQGTEAFF
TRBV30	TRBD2	CAWSIVAGDGGELFF
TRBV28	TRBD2	CASSLLGGRADNEQFF
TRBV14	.	CASSQANYGYTF
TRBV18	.	CASSPSRLGPTGNTIYF
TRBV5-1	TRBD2	CASSRPGGEGANVLTF
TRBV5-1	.	CASSLAPLGGLTGELFF
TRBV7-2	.	CASSLSPGPNGYTF